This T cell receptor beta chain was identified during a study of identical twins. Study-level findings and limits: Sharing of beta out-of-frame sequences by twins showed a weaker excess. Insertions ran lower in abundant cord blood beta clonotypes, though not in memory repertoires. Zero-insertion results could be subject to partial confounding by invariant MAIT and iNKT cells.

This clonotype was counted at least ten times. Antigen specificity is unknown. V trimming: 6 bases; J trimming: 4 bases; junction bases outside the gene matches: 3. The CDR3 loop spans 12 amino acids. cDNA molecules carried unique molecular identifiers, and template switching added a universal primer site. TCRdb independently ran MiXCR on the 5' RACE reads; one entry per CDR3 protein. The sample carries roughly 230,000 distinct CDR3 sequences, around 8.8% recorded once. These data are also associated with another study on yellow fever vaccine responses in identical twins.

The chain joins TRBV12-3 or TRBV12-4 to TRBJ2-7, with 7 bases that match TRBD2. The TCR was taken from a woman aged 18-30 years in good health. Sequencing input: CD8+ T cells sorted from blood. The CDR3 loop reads CASSPSGYEQYF. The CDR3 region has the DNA TGTGCCAGCAGCCCTAGCGGATACGAGCAGTACTTC.